This TCR beta chain is from a study of blood T cell repertoires in COVID-19. Study details: Samples representing acute and convalescent COVID-19 were sourced from the United States, Italy and Spain. Sample material is recorded as cDNA or gDNA derived from T cells, B-cell-depleted T cells, or PBMCs.

Sequenced by immunoSEQ multiplex PCR; TCRdb stores in-frame clones only, minus some. The sample yields 70,000 to 95,000 clones, roughly 88% seen once. Germline CDR1 is SGHDT and CDR2 is YYEEEE. V shed 4 bases and J 8 bases; nucleotides not matched to a gene: 9. This CDR3 spans 14 amino acids. This receptor was taken from a human donor in a cohort sampled during active COVID-19. The chain combines TRBV5-6 with TRBJ2-1; TRBD1 matches at 7 bases. What was sequenced was peripheral blood. The CDR3 is CASSKMTGNDEQFF. The CDR3 nucleotides read TGTGCCAGCAGCAAGATGACAGGGAATGATGAGCAGTTCTTC.